This TCR beta chain was found in a study of shared clonotypes between healthy human individuals. Germline V gene sequence: CDR1 SGDLS, CDR2 YYNGEE. This CDR3 has 16 amino acids. The ends lost 3 bases at V and 3 bases at J; junction bases unmatched: 3. The method was immunoSEQ multiplex PCR; TCRdb's version includes in-frame clones alone and lacks a portion of them. This repertoire shows roughly 2.2 million clones, approximately 90% found once; its top ten account for approximately 0.41%. Sequenced sample: naive CD4+ T cells from PBMCs. Subset of the sample: CD45RA+ positively selected. The receptor was derived from a man aged 18 to 30 in good health. Some clones in this sample may be carry-over from other donors' samples. The chain is built from TRBV9 and TRBJ2-3; 14 nucleotides match TRBD2. The CDR3 region is CASSAGTSGGTDTQYF. The CDR3 bases are TGTGCCAGCAGCGCGGGGACTAGCGGGGGAACAGATACGCAGTATTTT.